These T cell receptor beta chains were read from a single sample in a study of T cells in Graves' hyperthyroidism and ophthalmopathy. TCRdb reprocessed the multiplex PCR reads with MiXCR, giving one entry per CDR3 protein. The sample lists hundreds of thousands of distinct CDR3 sequences, about 15% occurring once. Input material: blood. These receptors were collected from a woman aged 18-29 years with Graves' hyperthyroidism. CDR3s include the opening cysteine and the closing phenylalanine or tryptophan. Size values are once, few and many counts, or a class for expanded clones, and some rows have none.

V: TRBV19
size: -
CDR3: CASIFDGISGNTIYF

V: TRBV20-1
size: few
CDR3: CSARLWTDRIQETQYF

V: TRBV20-1
size: many
CDR3: CSAPVEYYSYGYTF

V: TRBV7-8
size: few
CDR3: CASTNLGGDQPQHF

V: TRBV5-1
size: -
CDR3: CASSFGPLTGANVLTF

V: TRBV4-1
size: few
CDR3: CASSQEGLGEQYF

V: TRBV10-3
size: -
CDR3: CAISGALTSNYGYTF

V: TRBV12-3/TRBV12-4
size: -
CDR3: CASSFETDQETQYF

V: TRBV27
size: few
CDR3: CASSLMGSNEKLFF

V: TRBV4-3
size: -
CDR3: CASSQEGLPGGPYEQYF

V: TRBV7-9
size: many
CDR3: CAGRLAGFETQYF

V: TRBV20-1
size: many
CDR3: CSATSGTSPYEQYF

V: TRBV28
size: many
CDR3: CASSFGWYEQYF

V: TRBV4-1
size: few
CDR3: CASSQEEGALTQYF

V: TRBV18
size: many
CDR3: CASSPWDRSGEQFF

V: TRBV27
size: few
CDR3: CASSLSYSSGAYEQYF

V: TRBV30
size: many
CDR3: CAWSVAGGSYNEQFF

V: TRBV12-3/TRBV12-4
size: few
CDR3: CASRAFEDEQFF

V: TRBV20-1
size: -
CDR3: CSAPSSRRLFF

V: TRBV6-2/TRBV6-3
size: many
CDR3: CASSSPFEGKGKNIQYF

V: TRBV6-1
size: -
CDR3: CASSKQGELRTDTQYF

V: TRBV27
size: many
CDR3: CASSPGVVQPQHF

V: TRBV7-9
size: many
CDR3: CASSPRGGGGTGELFF

V: TRBV2
size: many
CDR3: CASRAQDEQFF

V: TRBV20-1
size: -
CDR3: CSARGQGSGYGYTF

V: TRBV13
size: many
CDR3: CASSLRHWNTEAFF

V: TRBV7-2
size: -
CDR3: CASSYRTSGSGETQYF

V: TRBV7-3
size: many
CDR3: CASRTQGAAGELFF